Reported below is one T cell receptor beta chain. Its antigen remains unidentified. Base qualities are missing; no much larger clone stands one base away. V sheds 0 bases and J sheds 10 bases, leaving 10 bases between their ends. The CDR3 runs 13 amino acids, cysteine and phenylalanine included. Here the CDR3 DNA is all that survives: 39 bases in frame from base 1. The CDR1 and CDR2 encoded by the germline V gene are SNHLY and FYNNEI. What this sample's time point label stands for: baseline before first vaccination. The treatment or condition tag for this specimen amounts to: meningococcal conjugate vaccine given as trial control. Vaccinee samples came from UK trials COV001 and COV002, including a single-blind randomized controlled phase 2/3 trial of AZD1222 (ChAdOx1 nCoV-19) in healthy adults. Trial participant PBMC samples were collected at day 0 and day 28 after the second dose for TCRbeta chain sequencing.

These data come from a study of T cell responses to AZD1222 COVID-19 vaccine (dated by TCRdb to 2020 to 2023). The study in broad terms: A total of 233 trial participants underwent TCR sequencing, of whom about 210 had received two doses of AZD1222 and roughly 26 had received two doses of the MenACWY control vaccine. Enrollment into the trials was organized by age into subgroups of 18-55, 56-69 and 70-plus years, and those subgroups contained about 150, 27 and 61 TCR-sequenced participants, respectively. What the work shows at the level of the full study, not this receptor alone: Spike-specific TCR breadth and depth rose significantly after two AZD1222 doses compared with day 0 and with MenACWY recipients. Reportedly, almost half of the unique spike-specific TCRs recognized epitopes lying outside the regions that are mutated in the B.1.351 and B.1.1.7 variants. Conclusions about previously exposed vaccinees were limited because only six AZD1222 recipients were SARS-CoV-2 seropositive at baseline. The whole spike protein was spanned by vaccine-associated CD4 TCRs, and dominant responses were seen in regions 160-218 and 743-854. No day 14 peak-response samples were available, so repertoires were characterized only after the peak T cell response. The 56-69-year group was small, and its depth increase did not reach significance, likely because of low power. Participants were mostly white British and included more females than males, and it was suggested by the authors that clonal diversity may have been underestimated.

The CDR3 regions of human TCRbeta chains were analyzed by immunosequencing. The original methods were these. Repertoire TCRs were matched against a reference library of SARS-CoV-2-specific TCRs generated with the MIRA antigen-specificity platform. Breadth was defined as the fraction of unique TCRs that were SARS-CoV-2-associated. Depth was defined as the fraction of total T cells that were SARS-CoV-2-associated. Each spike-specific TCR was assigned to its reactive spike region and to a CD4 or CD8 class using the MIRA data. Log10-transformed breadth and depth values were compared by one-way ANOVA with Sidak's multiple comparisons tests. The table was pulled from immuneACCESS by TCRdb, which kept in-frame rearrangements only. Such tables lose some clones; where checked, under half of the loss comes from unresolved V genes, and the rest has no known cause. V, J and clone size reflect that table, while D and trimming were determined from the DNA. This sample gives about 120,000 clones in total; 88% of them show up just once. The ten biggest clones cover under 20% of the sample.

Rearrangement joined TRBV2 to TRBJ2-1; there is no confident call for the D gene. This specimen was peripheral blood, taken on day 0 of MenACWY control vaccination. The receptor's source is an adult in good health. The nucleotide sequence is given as TGTGCCAGCAGTGAAGCCTTGGGCAGAGAGCAGTTCTTC. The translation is CASSEALGREQFF.